Following are 3 T cell receptor beta chains from one sample sequenced in a study of blood T cell repertoires in COVID-19. The protocol was immunoSEQ multiplex PCR, while the TCRdb copy is restricted to in-frame clones and leaves out a portion. The table includes about 370,000 clones, roughly 90% detected once. The sequenced sample consisted of peripheral blood. The source of these receptors is a woman aged 30 to 39 with COVID-19, enrolled during active disease.

The V call is TRBV23-1, the J call TRBJ2-7, with D hard to call. TRBV23-1 is known as an ORF, though its function is uncertain. Trimming left V 6 bases short and J 3 bases short, with 12 bases between. CDR3 length: 13 amino acids. CDR3 nucleotides: TGCGCCAGCAGGACCAGTAGCAACTACGAGCAGTACGTC. This encodes CASRTSSNYEQYV.

The DNA for the CDR3 is TGTGCCAGCAGCTTGGGGCAGGCTATGGTTTTGCAGTTCTTC. Encoded protein: CASSLGQAMVLQFF. The chain combines TRBV5-8 with TRBJ2-1; D gene uncertain. V shed 0 bases and J shed 12 bases, with 16 bases lying between them. The CDR3 extends over 14 amino acids. Germline CDR1 reads SGHTS; CDR2 reads YDEGEE.

This chain links TRBV6-5 with TRBJ1-1; D is perhaps TRBD1 (6 bases). The CDR3 sequence is 15 residues long. Trimming removed 9 bases at V and 0 bases at J, with 17 bases between. The germline V gene encodes CDR1 MNHEY and CDR2 SVGAGI. The CDR3 reads CASNDVGQMNTEAFF. CDR3 nucleotides: TGTGCCAGTAACGACGTGGGACAAATGAACACTGAAGCTTTCTTT.